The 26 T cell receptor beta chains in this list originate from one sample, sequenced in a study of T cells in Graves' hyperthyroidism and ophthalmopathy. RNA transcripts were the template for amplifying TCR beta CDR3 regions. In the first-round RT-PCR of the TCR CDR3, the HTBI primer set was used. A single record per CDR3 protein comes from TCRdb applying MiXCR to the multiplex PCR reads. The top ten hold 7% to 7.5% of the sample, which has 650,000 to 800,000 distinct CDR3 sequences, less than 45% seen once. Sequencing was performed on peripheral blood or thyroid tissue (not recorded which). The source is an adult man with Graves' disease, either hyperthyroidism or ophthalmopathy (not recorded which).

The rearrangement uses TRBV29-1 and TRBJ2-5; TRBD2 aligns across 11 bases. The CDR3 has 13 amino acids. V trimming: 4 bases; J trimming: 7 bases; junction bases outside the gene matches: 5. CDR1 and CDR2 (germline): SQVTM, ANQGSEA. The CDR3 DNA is TGCAGCGTTGTAGCGGGAGGGACATGGACCCAGTACTTC. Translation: CSVVAGGTWTQYF.

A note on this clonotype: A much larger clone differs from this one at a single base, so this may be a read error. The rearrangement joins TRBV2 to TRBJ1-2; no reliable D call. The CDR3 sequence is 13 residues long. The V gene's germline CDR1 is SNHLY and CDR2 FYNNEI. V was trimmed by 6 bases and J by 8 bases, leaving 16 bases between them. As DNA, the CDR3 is TGTGCCAGCAGCAAGGTCAGGTTTTTCGGCTACACCTTC. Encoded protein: CASSKVRFFGYTF.

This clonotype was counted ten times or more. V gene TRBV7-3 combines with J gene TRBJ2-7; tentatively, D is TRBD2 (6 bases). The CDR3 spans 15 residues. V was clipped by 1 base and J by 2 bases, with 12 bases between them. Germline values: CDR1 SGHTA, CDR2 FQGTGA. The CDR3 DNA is TGTGCCAGCAGCTTAATCGCTAGCGAGACCTACGAGCAGTACTTC. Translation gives CASSLIASETYEQYF.

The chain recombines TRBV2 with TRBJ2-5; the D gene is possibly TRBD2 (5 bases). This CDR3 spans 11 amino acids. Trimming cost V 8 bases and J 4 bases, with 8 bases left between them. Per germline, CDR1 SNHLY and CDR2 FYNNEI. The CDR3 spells CASGRAETQYF. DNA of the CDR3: TGTGCCAGCGGGAGAGCAGAGACCCAGTACTTC.

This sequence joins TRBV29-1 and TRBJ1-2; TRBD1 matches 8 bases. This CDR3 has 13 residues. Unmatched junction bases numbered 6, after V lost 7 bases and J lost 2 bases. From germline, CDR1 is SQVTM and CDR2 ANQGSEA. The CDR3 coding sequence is TGCAGCGGAAGGACAGGGATCAACTATGGCTACACCTTC. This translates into CSGRTGINYGYTF.

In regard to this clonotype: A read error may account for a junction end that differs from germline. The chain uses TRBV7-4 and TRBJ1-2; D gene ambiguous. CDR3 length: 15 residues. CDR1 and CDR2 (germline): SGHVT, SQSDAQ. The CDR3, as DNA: TGCGCCAGCAGTCCTACGCAAGCCCCTAACTATGGCTACACCTTC. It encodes CASSPTQAPNYGYTF.

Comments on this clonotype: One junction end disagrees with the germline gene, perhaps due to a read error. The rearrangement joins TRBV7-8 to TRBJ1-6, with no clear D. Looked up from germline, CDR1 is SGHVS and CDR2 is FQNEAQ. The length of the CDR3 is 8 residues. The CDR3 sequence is CASSFEGF. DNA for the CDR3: TGTGCCAGCAGCTTTGAGGGCTTT.

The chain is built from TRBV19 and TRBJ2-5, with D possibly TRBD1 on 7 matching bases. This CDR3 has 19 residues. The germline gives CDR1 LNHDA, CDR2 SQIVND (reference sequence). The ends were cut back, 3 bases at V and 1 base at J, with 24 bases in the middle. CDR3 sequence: CASSIRGVSVRQGQETQYF. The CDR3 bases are TGTGCCAGTAGTATCAGGGGGGTATCAGTTCGGCAGGGCCAAGAGACCCAGTACTTC.

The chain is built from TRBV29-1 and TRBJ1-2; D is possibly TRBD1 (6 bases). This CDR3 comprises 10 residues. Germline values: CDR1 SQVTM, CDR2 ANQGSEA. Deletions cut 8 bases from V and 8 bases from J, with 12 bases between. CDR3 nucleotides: TGCAGCCAGGCAGGGGTCGGCTACACCTTC. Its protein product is CSQAGVGYTF.

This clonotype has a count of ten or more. The CDR3 coding sequence is TGCAGTGCTAGAGATCCACCTAGGGCTGACTCCTACGAGCAGTACTTC. This gives the protein CSARDPPRADSYEQYF. This sequence joins TRBV20-1 and TRBJ2-7; D not certain. CDR3 length: 16 amino acids. V was cut by 0 bases and J by 0 bases, with 15 bases left in between. Germline loops: CDR1 DFQATT, CDR2 SNEGSKA (reference sequence).

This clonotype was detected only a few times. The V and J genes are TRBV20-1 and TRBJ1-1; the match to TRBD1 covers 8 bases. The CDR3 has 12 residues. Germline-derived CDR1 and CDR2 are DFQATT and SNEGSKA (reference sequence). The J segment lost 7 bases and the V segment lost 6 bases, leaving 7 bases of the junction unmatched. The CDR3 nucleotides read TGCAGTGCCGGGGGACAGGTGGTTGAAGCTTTCTTT. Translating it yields CSAGGQVVEAFF.

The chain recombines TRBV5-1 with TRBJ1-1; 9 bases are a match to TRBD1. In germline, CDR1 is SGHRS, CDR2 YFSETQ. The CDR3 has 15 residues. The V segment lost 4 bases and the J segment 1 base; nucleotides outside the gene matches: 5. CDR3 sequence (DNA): TGCGCCAGCAGCCCCAACAGGGGGCCGAACACTGAAGCTTTCTTT. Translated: CASSPNRGPNTEAFF.

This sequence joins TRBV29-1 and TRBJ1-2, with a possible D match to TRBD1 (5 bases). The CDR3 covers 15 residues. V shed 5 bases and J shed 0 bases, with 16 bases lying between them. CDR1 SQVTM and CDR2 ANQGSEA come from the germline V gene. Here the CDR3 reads CSVWTMTDTNYGYTF. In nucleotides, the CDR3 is TGCAGCGTTTGGACAATGACAGACACTAACTATGGCTACACCTTC.

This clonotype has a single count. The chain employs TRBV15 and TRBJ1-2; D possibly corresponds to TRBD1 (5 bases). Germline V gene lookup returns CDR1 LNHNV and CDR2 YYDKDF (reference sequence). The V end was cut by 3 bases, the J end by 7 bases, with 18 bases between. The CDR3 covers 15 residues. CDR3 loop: CATSSNIGTAIGYTF. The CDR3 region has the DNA TGTGCCACCAGCAGTAACATAGGGACCGCGATTGGCTACACCTTC.

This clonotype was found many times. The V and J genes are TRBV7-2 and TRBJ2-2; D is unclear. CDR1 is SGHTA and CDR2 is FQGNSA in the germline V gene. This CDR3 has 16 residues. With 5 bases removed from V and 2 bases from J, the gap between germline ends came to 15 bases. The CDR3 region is CASSPRSITNTGELFF. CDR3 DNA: TGTGCCAGCAGCCCCAGGAGCATCACCAACACCGGGGAGCTGTTTTTT.

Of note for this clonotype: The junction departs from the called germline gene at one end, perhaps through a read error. The CDR3 bases are TGCAGCGTTGCGGGCATGAACACCGTATATTTT. Translation gives CSVAGMNTVYF. The chain has TRBV29-1 and TRBJ1-3; no clear D gene. The CDR3 consists of 11 residues. CDR1 SQVTM and CDR2 ANQGSEA come from the germline V gene.

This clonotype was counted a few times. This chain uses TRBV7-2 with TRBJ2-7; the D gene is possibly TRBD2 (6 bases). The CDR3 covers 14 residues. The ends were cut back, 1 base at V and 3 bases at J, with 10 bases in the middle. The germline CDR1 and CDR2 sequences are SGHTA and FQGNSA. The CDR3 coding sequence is TGTGCCAGCAGCTTAGGGGGGGTGGGCTACGAGCAGTACTTC. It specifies CASSLGGVGYEQYF.

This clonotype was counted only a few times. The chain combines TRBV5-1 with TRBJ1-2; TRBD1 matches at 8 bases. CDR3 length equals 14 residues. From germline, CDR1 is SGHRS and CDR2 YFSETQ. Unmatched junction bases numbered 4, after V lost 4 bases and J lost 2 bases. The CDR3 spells CASSGGQANYGYTF. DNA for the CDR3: TGCGCCAGCAGCGGGGGACAGGCAAACTATGGCTACACCTTC.

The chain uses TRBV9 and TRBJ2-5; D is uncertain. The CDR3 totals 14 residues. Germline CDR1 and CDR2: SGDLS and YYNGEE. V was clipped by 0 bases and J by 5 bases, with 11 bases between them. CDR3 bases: TGTGCCAGCAGCGTAGGACAAGGGTTGGAGACCCAGTACTTC. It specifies CASSVGQGLETQYF.

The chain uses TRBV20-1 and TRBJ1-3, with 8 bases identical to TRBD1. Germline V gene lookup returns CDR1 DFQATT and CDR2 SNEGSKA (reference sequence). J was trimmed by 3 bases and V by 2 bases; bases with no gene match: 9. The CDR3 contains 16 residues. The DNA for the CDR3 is TGCAGTGCTAGAACGGGGGACAGGCATTATGGAAACACCATATATTTT. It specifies CSARTGDRHYGNTIYF.

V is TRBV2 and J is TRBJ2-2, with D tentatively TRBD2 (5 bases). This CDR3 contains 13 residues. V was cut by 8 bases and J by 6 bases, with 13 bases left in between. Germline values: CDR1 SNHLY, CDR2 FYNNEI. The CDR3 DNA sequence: TGTGCCAGCGTAGCGAGTGGCGCCGGGGAGCTGTTTTTT. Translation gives CASVASGAGELFF.

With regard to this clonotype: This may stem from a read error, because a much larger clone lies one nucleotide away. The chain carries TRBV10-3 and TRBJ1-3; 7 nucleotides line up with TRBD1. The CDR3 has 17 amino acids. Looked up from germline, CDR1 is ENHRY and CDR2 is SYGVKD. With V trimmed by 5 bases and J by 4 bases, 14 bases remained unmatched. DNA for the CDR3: TGTGCCATCAGTCGGAACCCGGGACAGCTTGTCGGAAACACCATATATTTT. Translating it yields CAISRNPGQLVGNTIYF.

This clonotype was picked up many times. CDR3 bases: TGTGCCATCAGTGAGAGAGGGACAGGGCTCGCCTACGAGCAGTACTTC. Protein product: CAISERGTGLAYEQYF. The V gene is TRBV10-3, the J gene TRBJ2-7; 9 bases are a match to TRBD1. CDR3 length: 16 amino acids. With V trimmed by 2 bases and J by 2 bases, 7 bases remained unmatched. Germline CDR1 is ENHRY and CDR2 is SYGVKD.

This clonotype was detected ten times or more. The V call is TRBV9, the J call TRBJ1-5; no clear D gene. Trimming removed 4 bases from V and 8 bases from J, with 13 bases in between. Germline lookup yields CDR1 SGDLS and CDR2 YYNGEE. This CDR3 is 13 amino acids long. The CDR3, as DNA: TGTGCCAGCAGCACCCACGGTTCGGAGCCCCAGCATTTT. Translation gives CASSTHGSEPQHF. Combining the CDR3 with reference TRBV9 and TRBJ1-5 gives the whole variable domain DSGVTQTPKHLITATGQRVTLRCSPRSGDLSVYWYQQSLDQGLQFLIQYYNGEERAKGNILERFSAQQFPDLHSELNLSSLELGDSALYFCASSTHGSEPQHFGDGTRLSIL.

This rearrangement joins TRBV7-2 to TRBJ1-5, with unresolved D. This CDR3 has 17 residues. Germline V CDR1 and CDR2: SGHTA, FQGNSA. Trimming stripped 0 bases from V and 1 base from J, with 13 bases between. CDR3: CASSLAGRMVSNQPQHF. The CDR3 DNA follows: TGTGCCAGCAGCTTAGCGGGCAGGATGGTCAGCAATCAGCCCCAGCATTTT.

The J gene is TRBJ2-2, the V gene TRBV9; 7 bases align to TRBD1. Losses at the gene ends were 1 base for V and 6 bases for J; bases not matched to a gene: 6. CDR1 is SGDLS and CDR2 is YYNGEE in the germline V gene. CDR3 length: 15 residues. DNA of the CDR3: TGTGCCAGCAGCGTAACAGGGGTCGGCCCCGGGGAGCTGTTTTTT. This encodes CASSVTGVGPGELFF.